A selection of T cell receptor beta chains follows, all from one sample in a study of cytomegalovirus exposure and HLA in healthy donors. Sequencing used immunoSEQ multiplex PCR; TCRdb keeps in-frame clones, though not all of them. The table shows roughly 120,000 clones, with under 90% occurring only once. What was sequenced was PBMCs. Receptors originate from a woman younger than 45 in good health and CMV-seronegative. Each CDR3 is given with its conserved first and last residue. A D gene is named only where the DNA matches it firmly. Not every row has a clone size; where given, it reads once, few, many or a size class.

>TRBJ2-1|once|TRBV5-1|TRBD2
CASSLTGTSDNEQFF
TGCGCCAGCAGCTTGACCGGGACTAGCGACAATGAGCAGTTCTTC
>TRBJ1-5|.|TRBV28|.
CASTTAEGFQPQHF
TGTGCCAGCACCACCGCCGAGGGATTTCAGCCCCAGCATTTT
>TRBJ2-3|.|TRBV7-9|TRBD2
CASSLEVAGGTDTQYF
TGTGCCAGCAGCTTAGAGGTTGCGGGAGGCACAGATACGCAGTATTTT
>TRBJ2-7|.|TRBV12-1|.
CASSFGPGQGRDEQYF
TGTGCCAGCAGCTTTGGACCGGGACAGGGAAGGGACGAGCAGTACTTC
>TRBJ1-5|.|TRBV7-4|TRBD1
CASSPRQGARSNQPQHF
TGTGCCAGCAGCCCTAGACAGGGGGCACGGAGCAATCAGCCCCAGCATTTT
>TRBJ2-5|.|TRBV7-9|TRBD2
CASSLAKTGQRGQETQYF
TGTGCCAGCAGCTTAGCGAAAACTGGTCAGCGGGGCCAAGAGACCCAGTACTTC
>TRBJ2-7|.|TRBV9|.
CASSVAAREPSYEQYF
TGTGCCAGCAGCGTAGCAGCGAGAGAACCCTCCTACGAGCAGTACTTC
>TRBJ2-3|.|TRBV7-2|TRBD2
CASSVSGSFTDTQYF
TGTGCCAGCAGCGTTAGCGGGAGTTTTACAGATACGCAGTATTTT
>TRBJ2-1|.|TRBV7-3|TRBD2
CASSLFPSGVQDEQFF
TGTGCCAGCAGCTTATTCCCTAGCGGGGTCCAAGATGAGCAGTTCTTC
>TRBJ2-1|.|TRBV9|.
CASSVESEGVAEQFF
TGTGCCAGCAGCGTAGAGTCAGAGGGAGTCGCTGAGCAGTTCTTC
>TRBJ2-5|.|TRBV19|.
CASSSGDKETQYF
TGTGCCAGTAGTTCCGGGGACAAAGAGACCCAGTACTTC
>TRBJ2-1|.|TRBV19|.
CASSSQLGQFNPHGNEQFF
TGTGCCAGTAGTTCTCAACTAGGACAGTTCAACCCCCATGGGAATGAGCAGTTCTTC
>TRBJ1-2|.|TRBV29-1|TRBD1
CSVEDRTGALYGYTF
TGCAGCGTTGAAGATCGGACAGGGGCCCTCTATGGCTACACCTTC
>TRBJ2-5|few|TRBV7-2|TRBD1
CASSPGTGGYETQYF
TGTGCCAGCAGCCCGGGGACAGGGGGATACGAGACCCAGTACTTC
>TRBJ2-7|.|TRBV7-2|TRBD1
CASSLVRDRAYEQYF
TGTGCCAGCAGCTTGGTTCGGGACAGAGCCTACGAGCAGTACTTC
>TRBJ1-5|.|TRBV2|TRBD1
CASSLPGQGTRTQHF
TGTGCCAGCAGCTTACCGGGACAGGGGACCAGGACCCAGCATTTT
>TRBJ2-1|.|TRBV28|.
CASSSEYGDFIGNEQFF
TGTGCCAGCAGTTCGGAATACGGGGACTTCATTGGGAATGAGCAGTTCTTC
>TRBJ2-7|.|TRBV9|TRBD1
CASSVRDSGPYEQYF
TGTGCCAGCAGCGTTCGGGACAGCGGACCCTACGAGCAGTACTTC
>TRBJ2-1|.|TRBV7-9|TRBD2
CASSLPLAEYNEQFF
TGTGCCAGCAGCTTACCACTAGCGGAGTACAATGAGCAGTTCTTC
>TRBJ2-2|.|TRBV4-1|.
CASSRHLEAPGELFF
TGCGCCAGCAGCCGCCACCTCGAGGCACCCGGGGAGCTGTTTTTT
>TRBJ2-2|.|TRBV2|TRBD1
CASSRDSRTGGELFF
TGTGCCAGCAGTCGGGACAGCCGGACCGGCGGGGAGCTGTTTTTT
>TRBJ2-1|.|TRBV7-9|.
CASSSNRAASSYNEQFF
TGTGCCAGCAGCTCCAACAGAGCGGCTAGCTCCTACAATGAGCAGTTCTTC
>TRBJ2-1|.|TRBV5-1|.
CASRLGSSNEQFF
TGCGCCAGCAGACTAGGAAGTAGCAATGAGCAGTTCTTC
>TRBJ2-2|.|TRBV18|TRBD2
CASSLRGAGGTGELFF
TGTGCCAGCTCACTCCGAGGAGCGGGAGGTACCGGGGAGCTGTTTTTT
>TRBJ2-5|.|TRBV19|TRBD2
CASSVVAGERVTQYF
TGTGCCAGTAGTGTAGTAGCGGGAGAAAGGGTGACCCAGTACTTC
>TRBJ1-5|few|TRBV6-1|TRBD1
CASSIQGAGQPQHF
TGTGCCAGCAGTATACAGGGGGCCGGACAGCCCCAGCATTTT
>TRBJ2-7|.|TRBV7-9|.
CASSPSAVSYEQYF
TGTGCCAGCAGCCCAAGTGCGGTTTCCTACGAGCAGTACTTC
>TRBJ2-5|.|TRBV11-2|TRBD1
CASSFDPGGQETQYF
TGTGCCAGCAGCTTCGACCCAGGGGGCCAAGAGACCCAGTACTTC
>TRBJ1-1|few|TRBV10-1|TRBD1
CASSEGQGGDTEAFF
TGCGCCAGCAGTGAGGGACAGGGAGGGGACACTGAAGCTTTCTTT
>TRBJ2-1|.|TRBV10-3|TRBD2
CATGLAGGNNEQFF
TGTGCCACGGGACTAGCGGGGGGGAACAATGAGCAGTTCTTC
>TRBJ2-7|.|TRBV6-1|TRBD2
CASRESGNEQYF
TGTGCCAGCAGAGAAAGCGGGAACGAGCAGTACTTC
>TRBJ1-4|.|TRBV6-6|TRBD1
CASSEGGQGRLFF
TGTGCCAGCAGCGAGGGAGGACAGGGTAGACTGTTTTTT
>TRBJ2-2|once|TRBV4-1|.
CASSDNNGELFF
TGCGCCAGCAGCGACAACAACGGGGAGCTGTTTTTT
>TRBJ1-2|.|TRBV11-2|.
CASSLLGGFDYGYTF
TGTGCCAGCAGCTTGCTCGGGGGGTTTGACTATGGCTACACCTTC
>TRBJ2-5|.|TRBV7-2|.
CASSFGAGDSQYF
TGTGCCAGCAGCTTTGGGGCAGGCGACTCCCAGTACTTC
>TRBJ2-7|.|TRBV27|TRBD2
CASTAASGSFEQYF
TGTGCCAGCACCGCCGCTAGCGGGAGCTTCGAGCAGTACTTC
>TRBJ2-7|.|TRBV6-1|.
CASSNTYEQYF
TGTGCCAGCTCTAATACCTACGAGCAGTACTTC
>TRBJ2-1|.|TRBV7-6|TRBD2
CASSLGVGRAGNEQFF
TGTGCCAGCAGCTTAGGAGTCGGGAGGGCGGGCAATGAGCAGTTCTTC
>TRBJ1-4|.|TRBV19|.
CASRSRQENEKLFF
TGTGCCAGTAGGTCAAGACAGGAGAATGAAAAACTGTTTTTT
>TRBJ1-2|.|TRBV21-1|.
CASSKGGIRPSNYGYTF
TGTGCCAGCAGCAAAGGAGGGATTCGGCCGTCTAACTATGGCTACACCTTC
>TRBJ1-4|.|TRBV5-1|.
CASSLAGREKLFF
TGCGCCAGCAGCTTGGCAGGGAGGGAAAAACTGTTTTTT